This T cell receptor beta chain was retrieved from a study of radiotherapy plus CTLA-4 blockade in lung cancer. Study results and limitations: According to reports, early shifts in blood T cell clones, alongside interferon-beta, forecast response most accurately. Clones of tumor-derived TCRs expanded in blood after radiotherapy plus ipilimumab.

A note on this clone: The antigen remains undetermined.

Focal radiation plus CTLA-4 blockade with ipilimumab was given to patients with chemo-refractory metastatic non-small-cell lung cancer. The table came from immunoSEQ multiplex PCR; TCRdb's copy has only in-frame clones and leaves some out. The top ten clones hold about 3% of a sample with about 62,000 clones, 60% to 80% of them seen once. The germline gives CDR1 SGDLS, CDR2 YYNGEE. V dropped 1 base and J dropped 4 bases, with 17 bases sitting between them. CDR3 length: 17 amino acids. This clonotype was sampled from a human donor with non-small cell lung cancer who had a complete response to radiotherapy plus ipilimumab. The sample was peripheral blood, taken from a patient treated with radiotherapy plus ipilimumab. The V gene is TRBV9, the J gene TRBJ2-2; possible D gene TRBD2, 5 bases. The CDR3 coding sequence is TGTGCCAGCAGCGTAATGGGTGTAGCGCCTAGCACCGGGGAGCTGTTTTTT. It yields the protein CASSVMGVAPSTGELFF. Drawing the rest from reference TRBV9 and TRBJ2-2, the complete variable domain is DSGVTQTPKHLITATGQRVTLRCSPRSGDLSVYWYQQSLDQGLQFLIQYYNGEERAKGNILERFSAQQFPDLHSELNLSSLELGDSALYFCASSVMGVAPSTGELFFGEGSRLTVL.